This T cell receptor (beta chain) emerged from a study of cytomegalovirus exposure and HLA in healthy donors. Points from the study as a whole: As immune exposure information, only CMV serostatus was available. Rare TCR sequences dominated, though some public TCRs recurred in many donors.

Primers included in the PCR were 60 Vbeta and 13 Jbeta primers. The assay was immunoSEQ multiplex PCR, and TCRdb's table has in-frame clones only and misses some. This table has approximately 70,000 clones, approximately 78% appearing once. To note about this clone: Its cognate antigen is unknown.

Germline loops: CDR1 MGHRA, CDR2 YSYEKL. V lost 3 bases to trimming and J lost 4 bases; unmatched junction nucleotides: 9. The CDR3 runs 17 residues. The rearrangement links TRBV4-1 to TRBJ2-1; TRBD1 agrees at 10 bases. This sequence was found in a woman in her thirties in good health and CMV-seronegative. What was sequenced was PBMCs. DNA of the CDR3: TGCGCCAGCAGCCACATGGTCGACAGGGGGCTGTACAATGAGCAGTTCTTC. Amino acid sequence: CASSHMVDRGLYNEQFF.